The 29 T cell receptor beta chains presented below share a single source sample, sequenced in a study of breast tumors, draining lymph nodes, adjacent tissues. Samples came from axillary lymph nodes draining the breast cancer. TCRdb called the multiplex PCR reads again in MiXCR, with one record for every CDR3 protein. The data contain approximately 250,000 distinct CDR3 sequences, 30% to 35% of them seen just once; the ten biggest clones take up 3% to 4.5%. The sample taken for sequencing was axillary lymph node tissue. These receptors were collected from a female donor with breast cancer. Some clones in this sample may be carry-over from other donors' samples.

This clonotype came up a few times. Since the CDR3 does not end with the conserved phenylalanine or tryptophan, this likely comes from a read error. The limits of the CDR3 on the DNA are not certain, so only TCRdb's listed CDR3 is given. The chain employs TRBV27 and TRBJ2-5; the table's D call of TRBD2 was not tested on the DNA. Germline-derived CDR1 and CDR2 are MNHEY and SMNVEV (reference sequence). The CDR3 is 10 amino acids in total, end residues counted. The CDR3 loop reads CASSFGGTYT.

This clonotype was recorded at least ten times. This chain's CDR3 is CATSRGGAGGTGELFF. In nucleotides, the CDR3 is TGTGCCACCAGCAGAGGGGGGGCAGGGGGTACCGGGGAGCTGTTTTTT. This chain connects TRBV15 to TRBJ2-2, with D possibly being TRBD1 (7 bases). Trimming pared 1 base from V and 5 bases from J, leaving 14 bases between. This CDR3 contains 16 residues. Germline V lookup: CDR1 LNHNV, CDR2 YYDKDF (reference sequence).

The V call is TRBV19, the J call TRBJ1-2; 10 nucleotides line up with TRBD1. Per germline, CDR1 LNHDA and CDR2 SQIVND (reference sequence). This CDR3 has 16 amino acids. The trim removed 7 bases at V and 4 bases at J, leaving 12 bases unmatched. The CDR3 bases are TGTGCCAGTACCGACATGACAGGGGGCGCGGGCTATGGCTACACCTTC. Amino acid sequence: CASTDMTGGAGYGYTF.

Notes on this clonotype: A read error may be the cause here, since a much bigger clone is one base away. The chain couples TRBV6-5 to TRBJ1-2, with unresolved D. The CDR3 runs 10 residues. Germline CDR1 is MNHEY and CDR2 is SVGAGI. Trimming removed 11 bases at V and 8 bases at J, with 12 bases between. CDR3 coding DNA: TGTGCCGCCTTGCGGACCGGCTACACCTTC. This translates into CAALRTGYTF.

This clonotype was detected ten times or more. The V and J genes are TRBV7-9 and TRBJ1-6; unclear D gene. The V end lost 7 bases, the J end lost 6 bases, and 16 bases lay between the germline ends. The germline V gene encodes CDR1 SEHNR and CDR2 FQNEAQ (reference sequence). CDR3 length: 15 amino acids. The DNA of the CDR3 is TGTGCCAGCACCGTCGGTACAGACCCTAATTCACCCCTCCACTTT. Protein product: CASTVGTDPNSPLHF.

This clonotype was observed many times. The V and J genes are TRBV2 and TRBJ2-5; perhaps TRBD2 as D (6 bases). Deletions cut 0 bases from V and 2 bases from J, with 13 bases between. The CDR3 has 16 amino acids. Germline CDR1 SNHLY, CDR2 FYNNEI. The CDR3 reads CASSEARGGKQETQYF. The CDR3 nucleotides read TGTGCCAGCAGTGAAGCGCGGGGCGGGAAACAAGAGACCCAGTACTTC. The full variable domain, in which reference TRBV2 and TRBJ2-5 provide the parts outside the CDR3, is EPEVTQTPSHQVTQMGQEVILRCVPISNHLYFYWYRQILGQKVEFLVSFYNNEISEKSEIFDDQFSVERPDGSNFTLKIRSTKLEDSAMYFCASSEARGGKQETQYFGPGTRLLVL.

The chain joins TRBV4-3 to TRBJ1-6; TRBD1 agrees at 8 bases. Trimming took 3 bases from V and 10 from J; bases not matched to a gene: 5. Germline CDR1 is LGHNA and CDR2 is YSLEER. This CDR3 comprises 14 residues. CDR3 amino acids: CASSHDRGESPLHF. In DNA, the CDR3 is TGCGCCAGCAGCCACGACAGGGGCGAGTCACCCCTCCACTTT.

The chain has TRBV10-2 and TRBJ2-3; maybe TRBD2 (5 bases). V lost 6 bases to trimming and J lost 5 bases, with 18 bases between them. Germline values: CDR1 WSHSY, CDR2 SAAADI. The CDR3 is made up of 15 amino acids. The CDR3 sequence is CASSGVARGLDTQYF. The CDR3 DNA follows: TGCGCCAGCAGCGGCGTAGCGAGAGGTCTAGATACGCAGTATTTT.

The V call is TRBV20-1, the J call TRBJ2-5; 7 positions agree with TRBD2. V gave up 0 bases and J gave up 5 bases; unmatched junction bases: 12. The germline CDR1 and CDR2 sequences are DFQATT and SNEGSKA (reference sequence). This CDR3 is built from 16 residues. The chain's CDR3 is CSARDAAGSLVETQYF. CDR3 DNA: TGCAGTGCTAGAGATGCAGCGGGGAGTTTGGTGGAGACCCAGTACTTC.

A note on this clonotype: It is likely a read error, because the conserved phenylalanine at the end of the CDR3 is missing. This chain joins TRBV20-1 and TRBJ2-5; unclear D gene. This CDR3 has 10 amino acids. In germline, CDR1 is DFQATT, CDR2 SNEGSKA (reference sequence). The CDR3 DNA reads as TGCAGTGCTAGCCAAGAGGCCCAGTACCTC. It is translated as CSASQEAQYL.

This clonotype was counted many times. The chain recombines TRBV4-2 with TRBJ2-2; 10 nucleotides line up with TRBD1. The J segment lost 6 bases and the V segment lost 0 bases, leaving 7 bases of the junction unmatched. Germline V gene data show CDR1 as LGHNA and CDR2 as YNFKEQ. The CDR3 length is 17 residues. CDR3 region: CASSQEQGGQGAGELFF. Here the CDR3 DNA reads TGTGCCAGCAGCCAAGAACAGGGCGGACAGGGGGCCGGGGAGCTGTTTTTT.

Ten or more counts support this clonotype. CDR3 in amino acids: CASSVAGGPDEQFF. The CDR3 DNA reads as TGTGCCAGCAGTGTAGCGGGAGGGCCCGATGAGCAGTTCTTC. This chain connects TRBV2 to TRBJ2-1; TRBD2 agrees at 11 bases. The V and J ends lost 4 bases and 8 bases, in that order; junction bases with no gene match: 4. The CDR3 consists of 14 residues. Germline CDR1 reads SNHLY; CDR2 reads FYNNEI.

The sample holds a few counts of this clonotype. This rearrangement joins TRBV28 to TRBJ1-5; 10 nucleotides agree with TRBD1. CDR1 is MDHEN and CDR2 is SYDVKM in the germline V gene. Germline trimming cut 6 bases from V and 8 bases from J; bases unmatched to any gene: 16. This CDR3 spans 17 amino acids. The CDR3 region is CASSRAPGQGLTKPQHF. As DNA, the CDR3 is TGTGCCAGCAGCCGAGCACCGGGACAGGGGTTGACGAAGCCCCAGCATTTT.

In this sample, this clonotype turned up many times. The chain is built from TRBV15 and TRBJ2-1; D possibly corresponds to TRBD1 (6 bases). The length of the CDR3 is 15 residues. V was shortened by 8 bases and J by 4 bases, with 18 bases between the two germline ends. CDR1 is LNHNV, CDR2 YYDKDF, per germline (reference sequence). The CDR3 DNA sequence: TGTGCCACCCTGGACAGTGGCCTAACTTACAATGAGCAGTTCTTC. Translating gives CATLDSGLTYNEQFF.

The J gene is TRBJ2-1, the V gene TRBV11-3; D gene uncertain. V was clipped by 3 bases and J by 10 bases, with 13 bases between them. The CDR3 has 13 residues. The germline V gene encodes CDR1 SGHNT and CDR2 YENEEA. CDR3 in amino acids: CASSFSDPSEQFF. In DNA form, the CDR3 reads TGTGCCAGCAGCTTCTCGGACCCGAGCGAGCAGTTCTTC.

V is TRBV2 and J is TRBJ2-6, with a possible D match to TRBD2 (6 bases). Germline assignment: CDR1 SNHLY and CDR2 FYNNEI. Trimming left V 6 bases short and J 2 bases short, with 11 bases between. The CDR3 has 15 residues. The CDR3: CASRLPGAGANVLTF. CDR3 sequence (DNA): TGTGCCAGCAGACTCCCGGGGGCTGGGGCCAACGTCCTGACTTTC. The full variable domain, completed using reference TRBV2 and TRBJ2-6, is EPEVTQTPSHQVTQMGQEVILRCVPISNHLYFYWYRQILGQKVEFLVSFYNNEISEKSEIFDDQFSVERPDGSNFTLKIRSTKLEDSAMYFCASRLPGAGANVLTFGAGSRLTVL.

This clonotype was seen ten or more times. The chain employs TRBV3-1 and TRBJ1-2; a weak D match, TRBD1 (5 bases). The V end lost 4 bases, the J end lost 7 bases, and 16 bases lay between the germline ends. The CDR3 spans 14 residues. The germline CDR1 and CDR2 sequences are LGHDT and YNNKEL (reference sequence). The CDR3 nucleotides read TGTGCCAGCAGCCCCACCCGAGGGGTTGGTGGCTACACCTTC. The encoded protein is CASSPTRGVGGYTF. Looking up the rest from reference TRBV3-1 and TRBJ1-2 gives the full variable domain: DTAVSQTPKYLVTQMGNDKSIKCEQNLGHDTMYWYKQDSKKFLKIMFSYNNKELIINETVPNRFSPKSPDKAHLNLHINSLELGDSAVYFCASSPTRGVGGYTFGSGTRLTVV.

On this clonotype itself: Its ends do not fully match the called genes, so a read error is possible. V gene TRBV2 combines with J gene TRBJ2-2; tentatively, D is TRBD2 (5 bases). Germline V gene lookup returns CDR1 SNHLY and CDR2 FYNNEI. CDR3 size: 14 residues. CDR3 protein: CAGSERSNTGEPFF. In nucleotides, the CDR3 is TGTGCCGGCAGTGAAAGGTCAAACACCGGGGAGCCGTTTTTT.

The chain joins TRBV7-8 to TRBJ1-5, with 8 nucleotides matching TRBD1. From germline, CDR1 is SGHVS and CDR2 FQNEAQ. With V trimmed by 2 bases and J by 2 bases, 2 bases remained unmatched. The CDR3 length is 15 residues. CDR3 bases: TGTGCCAGCAGCTTACAGGGACAGGGCAATCAGCCCCAGCATTTT. This translates into CASSLQGQGNQPQHF.

This clonotype occurred many times. The chain links TRBV6-6 to TRBJ1-2; 8 bases align to TRBD1. The germline V gene has CDR1 MNHNY and CDR2 SVGAGI (reference sequence). This CDR3 has 15 amino acids. The trim removed 3 bases at V and 2 bases at J, leaving 5 bases unmatched. The CDR3 is CASSYRSGGNYGYTF. The CDR3, as DNA: TGTGCCAGCAGTTATAGGTCAGGGGGCAACTATGGCTACACCTTC.

The chain employs TRBV29-1 and TRBJ1-2; 10 positions match TRBD1. Germline trimming cut 8 bases from V and 1 base from J; bases unmatched to any gene: 4. The germline V gene has CDR1 SQVTM and CDR2 ANQGSEA. The CDR3 extends over 13 amino acids. DNA of the CDR3: TGCAGCCGCGGACAGGGGGTTAACTATGGCTACACCTTC. Residues: CSRGQGVNYGYTF. Full variable domain (outside the CDR3, taken from reference TRBV29-1 and TRBJ1-2): SAVISQKPSRDICQRGTSLTIQCQVDSQVTMMFWYRQQPGQSLTLIATANQGSEATYESGFVIDKFPISRPNLTFSTLTVSNMSPEDSSIYLCSRGQGVNYGYTFGSGTRLTVV.

The table lists this clonotype with many counts. The CDR3 reads CASSGGRISGNTIYF. In DNA form, the CDR3 reads TGTGCCAGCAGCGGGGGACGGATCTCTGGAAACACCATATATTTT. This chain links TRBV9 with TRBJ1-3; D might be TRBD1 (5 bases). Germline V gene data show CDR1 as SGDLS and CDR2 as YYNGEE. Trimming cost V 3 bases and J 0 bases, with 10 bases left between them. The CDR3 covers 15 residues.

The chain couples TRBV24-1 to TRBJ2-5, with 10 bases identical to TRBD2. The CDR3 is 14 amino acids. Germline V gives CDR1 KGHDR, CDR2 SFDVKD. The trim removed 12 bases at V and 5 bases at J, leaving 11 bases unmatched. Written as DNA, the CDR3 is TGTGCCCAGGAACTAGCGGGGCGATGGGAGACCCAGTACTTC. Amino acids: CAQELAGRWETQYF.

In its sample, this clonotype was seen many times. The V call is TRBV29-1, the J call TRBJ2-5; possibly TRBD1 for D (5 bases). Germline values: CDR1 SQVTM, CDR2 ANQGSEA. V lost 2 bases, J lost 5 bases, and 12 bases lay in between. The CDR3 sequence is 13 residues long. DNA for the CDR3: TGCAGCGTTGAAACGCAGGGTTGGGAGACCCAGTACTTC. It yields the protein CSVETQGWETQYF. Complete variable domain (other parts from reference TRBV29-1 and TRBJ2-5): SAVISQKPSRDICQRGTSLTIQCQVDSQVTMMFWYRQQPGQSLTLIATANQGSEATYESGFVIDKFPISRPNLTFSTLTVSNMSPEDSSIYLCSVETQGWETQYFGPGTRLLVL.

This clonotype was observed many times. The chain carries TRBV11-3 and TRBJ2-1, with TRBD2 matching over 8 bases. The V segment lost 3 bases and the J segment 16 bases; nucleotides outside the gene matches: 8. The CDR3 is 12 residues long. Germline lookup yields CDR1 SGHNT and CDR2 YENEEA. The CDR3 loop reads CASSFSGARGFF. CDR3 in DNA: TGTGCCAGCAGCTTTAGCGGGGCCCGGGGATTCTTC.

On this clonotype itself: The CDR3 carries no conserved terminal phenylalanine or tryptophan, so it likely arises from a read error. The chain carries TRBV24-1 and TRBJ2-2; D tentatively reads TRBD1 or TRBD2 (5 bases each). Germline CDR1 is KGHDR and CDR2 is SFDVKD. This CDR3 region has 18 residues. CDR3: CATSGLQREWGNTGELFI. CDR3 DNA: TGTGCCACCAGTGGTTTGCAAAGGGAGTGGGGCAACACCGGGGAGCTGTTTATT.

With respect to this clonotype: One end of the junction is discordant with germline, which a read error may explain. The chain carries TRBV5-1 and TRBJ1-4; TRBD1 matches 7 bases. This CDR3 is built from 16 residues. Germline V gene sequence: CDR1 SGHRS, CDR2 YFSETQ. CDR3: CAGSLFGGQSNEKLFF. The CDR3 DNA sequence: TGCGCCGGCAGCTTGTTTGGGGGACAGTCCAATGAAAAACTGTTTTTT.

The chain carries TRBV24-1 and TRBJ2-5; D possibly corresponds to TRBD1 (6 bases). The CDR3 spans 17 residues. Trimming removed 3 bases at V and 9 bases at J, with 25 bases between. In germline, CDR1 is KGHDR, CDR2 SFDVKD. CDR3 loop: CATSDNEQGYRDQPQYF. The CDR3, as DNA: TGTGCCACCAGTGATAATGAACAGGGATATCGGGATCAGCCCCAGTACTTC.

At least ten counts were recorded for this clonotype. The chain couples TRBV4-2 to TRBJ2-7; TRBD1 or TRBD2 may be the D gene (6 bases each). V shed 4 bases and J shed 5 bases, with 24 bases lying between them. The CDR3 covers 17 residues. From germline, CDR1 is LGHNA and CDR2 YNFKEQ. The CDR3 DNA sequence: TGTGCCAGCAGCCGAGGGGCGGCGGCTCGGGGGCGTGACGAGCAGTACTTC. Its translation: CASSRGAAARGRDEQYF.